Below, 30 T cell receptor beta chains from the same sample are listed, as sequenced in a study of blood T cell repertoires in COVID-19. Assay used: immunoSEQ multiplex PCR; TCRdb lists only in-frame clones, some missing. The repertoire holds roughly 100,000 clones, with 80% to 90% as singletons. The sample was peripheral blood. The receptors come from a man aged 80 or over with acute or convalescent COVID-19.

This rearrangement joins TRBV5-4 to TRBJ2-7; the match to TRBD2 covers 10 bases. The CDR3 consists of 14 residues. The germline V gene encodes CDR1 SGHNT and CDR2 YYREEE (reference sequence). The trim removed 1 base at V and 3 bases at J, leaving 1 base unmatched. The CDR3 DNA reads as TGTGCCAGCAGCTTGTCTAGCGGGGGCTACGAGCAGTACTTC. Translated, it gives CASSLSSGGYEQYF. Drawing the rest from reference TRBV5-4 and TRBJ2-7, the complete variable domain is ETGVTQSPTHLIKTRGQQVTLRCSSQSGHNTVSWYQQALGQGPQFIFQYYREEENGRGNFPPRFSGLQFPNYSSELNVNALELDDSALYLCASSLSSGGYEQYFGPGTRLTVT.

The chain has TRBV19 and TRBJ2-7, with a possible D match to TRBD2 (6 bases). The CDR3 covers 14 residues. The V gene's germline CDR1 is LNHDA and CDR2 SQIVND (reference sequence). V shed 6 bases and J shed 2 bases, with 14 bases lying between them. This CDR3 is CASSTGTGAYEQYF. CDR3 nucleotide sequence: TGTGCCAGTAGCACCGGGACGGGGGCCTACGAGCAGTACTTC.

The chain carries TRBV1 and TRBJ1-3. TRBV1 is described as a pseudogene. This CDR3 spans 15 amino acids. This CDR3 reads CTSSSGRISGNTIYF. CDR3 coding DNA: TGCACCAGCAGCTCCGGTCGAATCTCTGGAAACACCATATATTTT.

This sequence joins TRBV5-1 and TRBJ2-7; perhaps TRBD2 as D (6 bases). The CDR3 is 16 amino acids. Germline V gene data show CDR1 as SGHRS and CDR2 as YFSETQ. Between the trimmed V and J ends, which lost 0 bases and 7 bases, there was a span of 20 bases. The chain's CDR3 is CASSLADGREAREQYF. The CDR3 coding sequence is TGCGCCAGCAGCTTGGCCGACGGCAGGGAGGCGAGGGAGCAGTACTTC.

V and J are TRBV7-3 and TRBJ2-7, with 10 bases that match TRBD1. J lost 9 bases, V lost 3 bases, and 5 bases had no gene match. The CDR3 is 13 amino acids. The germline gives CDR1 SGHTA, CDR2 FQGTGA. The CDR3 spells CASSFGTGEMQYF. The DNA of the CDR3 is TGTGCCAGCAGCTTCGGGACAGGGGAAATGCAGTACTTC.

The chain employs TRBV19 and TRBJ1-6; 7 positions match TRBD1. The V and J ends lost 5 bases and 5 bases, in that order; junction bases with no gene match: 9. CDR3 length equals 16 residues. Germline CDR1 is LNHDA and CDR2 is SQIVND (reference sequence). DNA of the CDR3: TGTGCCAGTAGTGATAAGACAGGGCTCAATAATTCACCCCTCCACTTT. Residues: CASSDKTGLNNSPLHF.

The chain carries TRBV15 and TRBJ2-7, with TRBD1 matching 10 bases. The CDR3 is made up of 16 amino acids. CDR1 LNHNV and CDR2 YYDKDF come from the germline V gene (reference sequence). Unmatched junction bases numbered 7, after V lost 0 bases and J lost 5 bases. The DNA of the CDR3 is TGTGCCACCAGCAGAGAGAGACAGGGGGCTAGGAACGAGCAGTACTTC. Its translation is CATSRERQGARNEQYF.

This sequence joins TRBV11-2 and TRBJ1-1, with no clear D. The germline V gene has CDR1 SGHAT and CDR2 FQNNGV. The CDR3 runs 12 residues. The V and J ends lost 5 bases and 9 bases respectively, with 13 bases between them. CDR3 sequence: CASSDPGAKAFF. The CDR3 nucleotides are TGTGCCAGCAGCGACCCGGGAGCTAAAGCTTTCTTT.

The V call is TRBV6-5, the J call TRBJ1-1; 7 nucleotides line up with TRBD1. The CDR3 length is 14 residues. The germline V gene has CDR1 MNHEY and CDR2 SVGAGI. V shed 7 bases and J 3 bases; nucleotides not matched to a gene: 8. The CDR3 coding sequence is TGTGCCAGCACTAGGGGACAGAGTCACACTGAAGCTTTCTTT. This sequence encodes CASTRGQSHTEAFF.

This clone was observed a single time. The V call is TRBV28, the J call TRBJ1-4; D remains ambiguous. In germline, CDR1 is MDHEN, CDR2 SYDVKM. The V end lost 5 bases, the J end lost 7 bases, and 14 bases lay between the germline ends. This CDR3 has 14 amino acids. The CDR3 loop is CASSAGDIGEKLFF. CDR3 bases: TGTGCCAGCAGTGCAGGTGATATAGGTGAAAAACTGTTTTTT.

The chain joins TRBV11-2 to TRBJ2-1, with 8 bases fitting TRBD2. This CDR3 is 12 amino acids long. Unmatched junction bases numbered 4, after V lost 5 bases and J lost 10 bases. CDR1 and CDR2 (germline): SGHAT, FQNNGV. CDR3 coding DNA: TGTGCCAGCAGCCCGGGACTAGGGGAGCAGTTCTTC. Translation gives CASSPGLGEQFF.

The chain employs TRBV9 and TRBJ1-4; D is ambiguous. Per the germline V gene, CDR1 is SGDLS and CDR2 is YYNGEE. This CDR3 comprises 16 residues. The V end was cut by 0 bases, the J end by 0 bases, with 9 bases between. The DNA for the CDR3 is TGTGCCAGCAGCGTAGGGCAAGTTACAACTAATGAAAAACTGTTTTTT. Protein product: CASSVGQVTTNEKLFF. Complete variable domain (other parts from reference TRBV9 and TRBJ1-4): DSGVTQTPKHLITATGQRVTLRCSPRSGDLSVYWYQQSLDQGLQFLIQYYNGEERAKGNILERFSAQQFPDLHSELNLSSLELGDSALYFCASSVGQVTTNEKLFFGSGTQLSVL.

The chain links TRBV3-1 (or the pseudogene TRBV3-2) to TRBJ2-1; 8 nucleotides align to TRBD2. Trimming at V came to 4 bases and at J to 7 bases, leaving 6 bases not matched to a gene. This CDR3 region has 14 residues. Germline V gene lookup returns CDR1 LGHDT and CDR2 YNNKEL (reference sequence). CDR3 in amino acids: CASSPPGLGNEQFF. CDR3 nucleotide sequence: TGTGCCAGCAGCCCTCCGGGACTAGGAAATGAGCAGTTCTTC.

The CDR3 loop reads CASSSRGEQYF. CDR3 coding DNA: TGTGCCAGCAGTTCCAGGGGCGAGCAGTACTTC. This chain connects TRBV6-5 to TRBJ2-7, with D possibly TRBD1 on 6 matching bases. This CDR3 contains 11 residues. CDR1 is MNHEY, CDR2 SVGAGI, per germline. Trimming removed 4 bases at V and 6 bases at J, with 7 bases between.

The chain recombines TRBV28 with TRBJ1-2, with TRBD1 matching over 10 bases. Germline CDR1 reads MDHEN; CDR2 reads SYDVKM. V trimming: 5 bases; J trimming: 6 bases; junction bases outside the gene matches: 6. The CDR3 contains 14 residues. The CDR3 coding sequence is TGTGCCAGCAGTGGACAGGGGGGGAAAAATGGCTACACCTTC. Its translation is CASSGQGGKNGYTF.

The rearrangement links TRBV6-5 to TRBJ1-6; 8 bases fit TRBD1. The CDR3 has 15 residues. Trimming took 0 bases from V and 7 from J; bases not matched to a gene: 2. CDR1 and CDR2 from the germline V gene are MNHEY and SVGAGI. CDR3 nucleotide sequence: TGTGCCAGCAGTTACTCGGGACAGGAGAATTCACCCCTCCACTTT. Residues: CASSYSGQENSPLHF.

Note on this clone: At the DNA level, this CDR3 is encoded by other sequences in the same sample as well. The chain couples TRBV5-4 to TRBJ1-5; TRBD1 is a possible D gene (6 bases). Trimming took off 4 bases at V and 0 bases at J, with 8 bases between the two ends. This CDR3 comprises 14 residues. Germline V CDR1 and CDR2: SGHNT, YYREEE (reference sequence). The CDR3 bases are TGTGCCAGCAGCCTACAGGGTAGCAATCAGCCCCAGCATTTT. Protein product: CASSLQGSNQPQHF. Full variable domain (rest looked up from reference TRBV5-4 and TRBJ1-5): ETGVTQSPTHLIKTRGQQVTLRCSSQSGHNTVSWYQQALGQGPQFIFQYYREEENGRGNFPPRFSGLQFPNYSSELNVNALELDDSALYLCASSLQGSNQPQHFGDGTRLSIL.

Only one count was recorded for this clone. The DNA for the CDR3 is TGCGCCAGCAGCTTCGGCAGGGAGGGTACTGAAGCTTTCTTT. Translation gives CASSFGREGTEAFF. V gene TRBV5-1 combines with J gene TRBJ1-1; maybe TRBD1 (5 bases). The V gene's germline CDR1 is SGHRS and CDR2 YFSETQ. V gave up 2 bases and J gave up 5 bases, with 13 bases separating them. The CDR3 covers 14 residues.

This clone has only one observation. The chain couples TRBV3-1 (or the pseudogene TRBV3-2) to TRBJ1-6; D perhaps matches TRBD1 (5 bases). In germline, CDR1 is LGHDT, CDR2 YNNKEL (reference sequence). V was trimmed by 2 bases and J by 8 bases, leaving 13 bases between them. This CDR3 has 15 residues. The CDR3 protein is CASSQKTDSHSPLHF. For the CDR3, the DNA is TGTGCCAGCAGCCAAAAAACCGACAGCCATTCACCCCTCCACTTT.

This clone was seen once. The chain couples TRBV10-3 to TRBJ1-2; D might be TRBD1 (5 bases). The germline V and J ends were trimmed by 9 bases and 0 bases, with 11 bases remaining between them. This CDR3 spans 13 amino acids. Looked up from germline, CDR1 is ENHRY and CDR2 is SYGVKD. CDR3 amino acids: CAIWGDPNYGYTF. The CDR3 DNA follows: TGTGCCATTTGGGGGGACCCTAACTATGGCTACACCTTC.

This clone came up once. The chain recombines TRBV6-2 or TRBV6-3 with TRBJ2-7, with 11 bases fitting TRBD2. CDR3 size: 14 residues. Germline CDR1 MNHEY, CDR2 SVGEGT. After removal of 4 bases from V and 3 bases from J, the junction contained 2 bases not matched to a gene. Here the CDR3 reads CASSSGTSGYEQYF. CDR3 bases: TGTGCCAGCAGTTCCGGGACTAGCGGCTACGAGCAGTACTTC.

The CDR3 bases are TGTGCCAGCAGTGGGGACACTGGGGCCAACGTCCTGACTTTC. Amino acid sequence: CASSGDTGANVLTF. This rearrangement joins TRBV27 to TRBJ2-6; D might be TRBD1 (6 bases). V was pared by 5 bases and J by 2 bases, with 7 bases between. In germline, CDR1 is MNHEY, CDR2 SMNVEV (reference sequence). The length of the CDR3 is 14 residues. Variable domain in full (rest from reference TRBV27 and TRBJ2-6): EAQVTQNPRYLITVTGKKLTVTCSQNMNHEYMSWYRQDPGLGLRQIYYSMNVEVTDKGDVPEGYKVSRKEKRNFPLILESPSPNQTSLYFCASSGDTGANVLTFGAGSRLTVL.

V and J are TRBV9 and TRBJ2-2; 7 bases are shared with TRBD1. CDR3 length equals 22 residues. Germline V gene data show CDR1 as SGDLS and CDR2 as YYNGEE. V dropped 1 base and J dropped 0; count of bases not matched to a gene: 21. The CDR3 DNA reads TGTGCCAGCAGCGTAAGCCCGTTGGGTACAGGGGCGGCGACTACGAACACCGGGGAGCTGTTTTTT. Its protein product is CASSVSPLGTGAATTNTGELFF.

The gene calls are TRBV12-5 and TRBJ2-1; D possibly corresponds to TRBD2 (7 bases). The V end was cut by 4 bases, the J end by 9 bases, with 13 bases between. In germline, CDR1 is LGHNT, CDR2 FRNRAP. The CDR3 consists of 13 residues. The CDR3 DNA reads TGTGCTAGTGGTTACACAGGGAGGGGTGAGCAGTTCTTC. It codes for CASGYTGRGEQFF. Filled out from reference TRBV12-5 and TRBJ2-1, the complete variable domain reads DARVTQTPRHKVTEMGQEVTMRCQPILGHNTVFWYRQTMMQGLELLAYFRNRAPLDDSGMPKDRFSAEMPDATLATLKIQPSEPRDSAVYFCASGYTGRGEQFFGPGTRLTVL.

The CDR3 nucleotides read TGTGCCAGCAGTTCAGCCGGGACTAGAGATAATGAAAAACTGTTTTTT. Its translation is CASSSAGTRDNEKLFF. The V gene is TRBV28, the J gene TRBJ1-4; weak D call: TRBD1 (5 bases). The CDR3 totals 16 residues. CDR1 and CDR2 from the germline V gene are MDHEN and SYDVKM. The V and J ends lost 4 bases and 4 bases respectively, with 16 bases between them.

This clone is a singleton in its sample. This chain uses TRBV25-1 with TRBJ1-2; 8 nucleotides line up with TRBD1. The ends lost 1 base at V and 6 bases at J; junction bases unmatched: 7. Germline assignment: CDR1 MGHDK and CDR2 SYGVNS. CDR3 size: 15 residues. In DNA, the CDR3 is TGTGCCAGCAGTGAATGGCAGGGGGCCATGAATGGCTACACCTTC. Its protein product is CASSEWQGAMNGYTF.

The chain joins TRBV18 to TRBJ1-6, with D possibly matching TRBD1 (6 bases). Trimming shortened V by 2 bases and J by 7 bases, and 9 bases separated the two germline ends. The CDR3 contains 14 residues. Germline V gives CDR1 KGHSH, CDR2 LQKENI. The CDR3 sequence is CASSPEDSNSPLHF. The CDR3 DNA reads TGTGCCAGCTCACCAGAGGACAGCAATTCACCCCTCCACTTT.

The V and J genes are TRBV11-2 and TRBJ2-1, with 9 bases fitting TRBD2. Trimming removed 1 base from V and 6 bases from J; junction bases left unmatched: 4. Germline CDR1 is SGHAT and CDR2 is FQNNGV. The length of the CDR3 is 15 residues. CDR3 sequence: CASSLGGGRGNEQFF. CDR3 in DNA: TGTGCCAGCAGCTTAGGGGGCGGGAGGGGCAATGAGCAGTTCTTC.

The chain has TRBV27 and TRBJ2-1, with D perhaps matching TRBD1 (6 bases). V was clipped by 2 bases and J by 6 bases, with 11 bases between them. The CDR3 consists of 14 residues. Germline values: CDR1 MNHEY, CDR2 SMNVEV (reference sequence). The CDR3 loop reads CASSLLDSLNEQFF. Written as DNA, the CDR3 is TGTGCCAGCAGTTTACTGGACAGCCTCAATGAGCAGTTCTTC.

This chain links TRBV5-6 with TRBJ2-1; 8 nucleotides line up with TRBD1. J was trimmed by 2 bases and V by 4 bases; bases with no gene match: 5. Per germline, CDR1 SGHDT and CDR2 YYEEEE. The CDR3 contains 15 residues. The CDR3 loop reads CASSRRQGPYNEQFF. The CDR3 DNA follows: TGTGCCAGCAGCCGCCGACAGGGGCCCTACAATGAGCAGTTCTTC.